Below, 12 T cell receptor beta chains from the same sample are listed, as sequenced in a study of blood T cell repertoires in COVID-19 (dated by TCRdb to about 2020). The receptor library was made with the immunoSEQ multiplex PCR assay. TCRdb carries this immuneACCESS record with in-frame sequences only. Its versions omit some clonotypes, under half of them owing to an unresolved V gene in the studies checked, with the rest unexplained. For this sample there are around 67,000 clones; around 90% appear just once. The ten largest clonotypes hold 1.5% to 2.5% of the sample. What was sequenced was peripheral blood. Every receptor here comes from a woman older than 75 with active or convalescent COVID-19.

A remark on this clone: At one end the junction does not follow the germline gene, possibly because of a read error. CDR3 in DNA: TGTGCCAGCAGCTTAGGGGGGGACGGAGGCATAAATTTT. The encoded protein is CASSLGGDGGINF. The chain uses TRBV7-2 and TRBJ2-3, with D maybe TRBD2 (6 bases). The CDR3 is 13 amino acids. The V gene's germline CDR1 is SGHTA and CDR2 FQGNSA.

This clone was observed a few times. This rearrangement joins TRBV5-3 to TRBJ1-6; D uncertain. TRBV5-3 is flagged as an ORF with uncertain function. V lost 5 bases to trimming and J lost 9 bases, with 24 bases between them. The CDR3 has 17 residues. The DNA for the CDR3 is TGTGCCAGAAGTTCTAAAGCCGGGCCTCGGGAGACTTCACCCCTCCACTTT. Encoded protein: CARSSKAGPRETSPLHF.

The rearrangement joins TRBV24-1 to TRBJ2-4, with TRBD2 as a possible D gene (5 bases). V shed 3 bases and J shed 3 bases, with 14 bases lying between them. CDR1 and CDR2 from the germline V gene are KGHDR and SFDVKD. The CDR3 has 16 amino acids. In DNA, the CDR3 is TGTGCCACCAGTGATCCGGACCGGGGAGACAAAAACATTCAGTACTTC. Protein: CATSDPDRGDKNIQYF.

The rearrangement links TRBV7-9 to TRBJ2-1, with 9 bases that match TRBD2. Germline loops: CDR1 SEHNR, CDR2 FQNEAQ (reference sequence). This CDR3 has 16 amino acids. V was pared by 1 base and J by 5 bases, with 6 bases of the junction left unmatched. CDR3 region: CASSLDSASGDNEQFF. CDR3 coding DNA: TGTGCCAGCAGCTTAGATTCCGCTAGCGGGGACAATGAGCAGTTCTTC.

V and J are TRBV19 and TRBJ1-1; D possibly corresponds to TRBD1 (5 bases). Trimming removed 6 bases from V and 6 bases from J, with 14 bases in between. CDR1 and CDR2 (germline): LNHDA, SQIVND (reference sequence). The CDR3 is made up of 13 amino acids. This chain's CDR3 is CASSHMGRAEAFF. The CDR3 region has the DNA TGTGCCAGTAGCCACATGGGGCGAGCTGAAGCTTTCTTT. The full variable domain, with the rest looked up from reference TRBV19 and TRBJ1-1, is DGGITQSPKYLFRKEGQNVTLSCEQNLNHDAMYWYRQDPGQGLRLIYYSQIVNDFQKGDIAEGYSVSREKKESFPLTVTSAQKNPTAFYLCASSHMGRAEAFFGQGTRLTVV.

The chain carries TRBV24-1 and TRBJ2-3; the D is unclear. The CDR3 contains 13 residues. CDR1 and CDR2 from the germline V gene are KGHDR and SFDVKD. V was clipped by 3 bases and J by 7 bases, with 10 bases between them. The CDR3 reads CATSDRSTYTQYF. The DNA for the CDR3 is TGTGCCACCAGTGATCGCTCCACTTATACGCAGTATTTT.

Here the CDR3 DNA reads TGCAGCGCCCCTGGAGCCCCGGGCATTCAGTACTTC. Translating it yields CSAPGAPGIQYF. The chain combines TRBV29-1 with TRBJ2-4, with D uncertain. CDR1 is SQVTM, CDR2 ANQGSEA, per germline. The CDR3 covers 12 residues. Trimming took off 7 bases at V and 9 bases at J, with 16 bases between the two ends. Looking up the rest from reference TRBV29-1 and TRBJ2-4 gives the full variable domain: SAVISQKPSRDICQRGTSLTIQCQVDSQVTMMFWYRQQPGQSLTLIATANQGSEATYESGFVIDKFPISRPNLTFSTLTVSNMSPEDSSIYLCSAPGAPGIQYFGAGTRLSVL.

The rearrangement links TRBV7-8 to TRBJ2-1, with 9 bases aligning to TRBD1. CDR1 SGHVS and CDR2 FQNEAQ come from the germline V gene. The CDR3 has 14 amino acids. The junction had 5 bases not matched to a gene; V was cut back by 3 bases and J by 8 bases. CDR3 sequence (DNA): TGTGCCAGCAGCTTCGGGACAGGGTACCATGAGCAGTTCTTC. Translating it yields CASSFGTGYHEQFF.

This chain connects TRBV5-4 to TRBJ1-1; TRBD1 matches at 9 bases. Losses at the gene ends were 3 bases for V and 2 bases for J; bases not matched to a gene: 2. Germline lookup yields CDR1 SGHNT and CDR2 YYREEE (reference sequence). The CDR3 is 14 amino acids. CDR3 residues: CASSSDRGNTEAFF. CDR3 nucleotide sequence: TGTGCCAGCAGCTCGGACAGGGGTAACACTGAAGCTTTCTTT. The full variable domain, rest sourced from reference TRBV5-4 and TRBJ1-1, is ETGVTQSPTHLIKTRGQQVTLRCSSQSGHNTVSWYQQALGQGPQFIFQYYREEENGRGNFPPRFSGLQFPNYSSELNVNALELDDSALYLCASSSDRGNTEAFFGQGTRLTVV.

The rearrangement uses TRBV27 and TRBJ1-2; TRBD1 aligns across 9 bases. Germline CDR1 reads MNHEY; CDR2 reads SMNVEV (reference sequence). J was trimmed by 7 bases and V by 4 bases; bases with no gene match: 7. There are 14 residues in the CDR3. CDR3 sequence reads: CASSWTGTGFGYTF. Here the CDR3 DNA reads TGTGCCAGCAGTTGGACCGGGACAGGGTTTGGCTACACCTTC.

The V and J genes are TRBV11-2 and TRBJ2-7; D may be TRBD2 (5 bases). The germline CDR1 and CDR2 sequences are SGHAT and FQNNGV. CDR3 length: 15 residues. Trimming cost V 4 bases and J 9 bases, with 22 bases left between them. CDR3 sequence reads: CASSSQGRRLRGQYF. The CDR3 DNA sequence: TGTGCCAGCAGCTCCCAAGGACGGAGGCTACGAGGGCAGTACTTC.

The J gene is TRBJ1-2, the V gene TRBV11-3; D is undetermined. V was trimmed by 1 base and J by 6 bases, leaving 9 bases between them. This CDR3 contains 13 residues. The germline CDR1 and CDR2 sequences are SGHNT and YENEEA. The CDR3 protein is CASSLVEAHGYTF. The CDR3 DNA follows: TGTGCCAGCAGCTTAGTTGAGGCACATGGCTACACCTTC.